The entry below describes one T cell receptor (beta chain). A junction end diverges from the germline sequence, so it may reflect a read error. This sample stems from a study of cytomegalovirus exposure and HLA in healthy donors. Researchers ran the PCR with 60 Vbeta and 13 Jbeta primers. Assay used: immunoSEQ multiplex PCR; TCRdb lists only in-frame clones, some missing. The sample comprises 100,000 to 150,000 clones, under 90% of which are singletons, and 3% to 4% rests with the top ten. CDR1 and CDR2 from the germline V gene are SQVTM and ANQGSEA. The CDR3 extends over 13 amino acids. The TCR sequence derives from a woman in her forties in good health and CMV-seronegative. The rearrangement uses TRBV29-1 and TRBJ1-2; maybe TRBD1 (6 bases). Material for sequencing was PBMCs. The CDR3 nucleotides read TGCAGCGTGAGGGGGAGGGCAGGGCTTAGCTACCCCTTC. Protein sequence: CSVRGRAGLSYPF.